This TCR beta chain was found in a study of shared clonotypes between healthy human individuals. Method: immunoSEQ multiplex PCR; TCRdb's copy keeps in-frame clones and lacks some. The table includes about 2 million clones, roughly 96% detected once. V lost 3 bases and J 2 bases, leaving 11 bases between the germline ends. The CDR3 has 15 residues. The germline gives CDR1 MDHEN, CDR2 SYDVKM. This chain links TRBV28 with TRBJ2-4; maybe TRBD2 (5 bases). This TCR came from a man younger than 35 in good health. Sequencing was performed on naive CD4+ T cells sorted from blood. Subset specified: CD45RA+ positively selected. CDR3 protein: CASSFLTGTKNIQYF. CDR3 in DNA: TGTGCCAGCAGTTTTCTTACCGGGACCAAAAACATTCAGTACTTC.